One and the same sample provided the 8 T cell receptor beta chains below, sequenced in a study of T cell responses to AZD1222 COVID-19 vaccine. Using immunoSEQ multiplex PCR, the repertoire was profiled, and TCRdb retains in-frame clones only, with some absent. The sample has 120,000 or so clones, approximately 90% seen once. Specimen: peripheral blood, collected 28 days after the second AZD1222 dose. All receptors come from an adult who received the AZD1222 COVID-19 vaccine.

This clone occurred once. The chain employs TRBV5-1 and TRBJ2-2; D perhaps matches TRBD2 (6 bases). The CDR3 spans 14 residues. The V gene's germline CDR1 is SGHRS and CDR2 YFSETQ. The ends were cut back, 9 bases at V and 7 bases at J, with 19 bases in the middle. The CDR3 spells CATSPGEYDGELFF. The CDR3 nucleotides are TGCGCCACCTCTCCGGGAGAATACGACGGGGAGCTGTTTTTT.

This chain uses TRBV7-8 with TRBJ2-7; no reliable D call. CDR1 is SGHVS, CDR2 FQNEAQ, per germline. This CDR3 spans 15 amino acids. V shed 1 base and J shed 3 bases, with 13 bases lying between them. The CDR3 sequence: CASSLGTVGLYEQYF. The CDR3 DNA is TGTGCCAGCAGCTTAGGCACAGTCGGTCTCTACGAGCAGTACTTC.

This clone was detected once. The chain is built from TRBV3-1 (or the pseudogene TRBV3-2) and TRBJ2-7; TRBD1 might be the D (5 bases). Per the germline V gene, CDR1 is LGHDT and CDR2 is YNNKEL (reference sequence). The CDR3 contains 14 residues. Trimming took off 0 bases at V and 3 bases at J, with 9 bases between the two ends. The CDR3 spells CASSQDQRGYEQYF. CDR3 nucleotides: TGTGCCAGCAGCCAAGATCAAAGGGGCTACGAGCAGTACTTC.

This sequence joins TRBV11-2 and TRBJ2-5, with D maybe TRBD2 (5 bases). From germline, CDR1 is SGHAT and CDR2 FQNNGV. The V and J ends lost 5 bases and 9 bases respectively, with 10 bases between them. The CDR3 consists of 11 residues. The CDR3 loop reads CASSRAGAQYF. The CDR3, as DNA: TGTGCCAGCAGCCGAGCCGGGGCCCAGTACTTC.

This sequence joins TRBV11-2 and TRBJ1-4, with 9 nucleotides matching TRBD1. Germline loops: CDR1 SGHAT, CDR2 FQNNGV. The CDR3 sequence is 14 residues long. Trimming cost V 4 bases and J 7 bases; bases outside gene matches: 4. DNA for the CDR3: TGTGCCAGCAGCTGGGGACAGGGAGGTGAAAAACTGTTTTTT. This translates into CASSWGQGGEKLFF.

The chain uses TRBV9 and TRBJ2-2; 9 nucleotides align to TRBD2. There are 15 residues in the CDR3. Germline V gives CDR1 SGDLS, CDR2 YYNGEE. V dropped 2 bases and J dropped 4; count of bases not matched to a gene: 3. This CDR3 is CASSVSSGGTGELFF. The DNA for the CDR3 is TGTGCCAGCAGCGTTAGTAGCGGGGGCACCGGGGAGCTGTTTTTT.

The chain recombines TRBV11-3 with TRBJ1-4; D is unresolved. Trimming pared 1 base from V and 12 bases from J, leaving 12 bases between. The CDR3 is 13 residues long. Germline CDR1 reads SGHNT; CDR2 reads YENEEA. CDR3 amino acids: CASSLGPEYQLFF. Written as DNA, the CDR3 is TGTGCCAGCAGCTTAGGCCCAGAATACCAACTGTTTTTT.

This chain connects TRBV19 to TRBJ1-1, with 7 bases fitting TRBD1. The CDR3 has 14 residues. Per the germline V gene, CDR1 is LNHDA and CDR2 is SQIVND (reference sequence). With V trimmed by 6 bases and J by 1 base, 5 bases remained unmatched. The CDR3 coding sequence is TGTGCCAGTAGCACAGGGGCGACGAACACTGAAGCTTTCTTT. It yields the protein CASSTGATNTEAFF.